Listed below are T cell receptor beta chains from one sample, sequenced in a study of shared clonotypes between healthy human individuals. This table comes from immunoSEQ multiplex PCR, and its TCRdb copy is limited to in-frame clones, with some not included. In the table there are 2,500,000 or so clones, around nine tenths of which are singletons. The sample comprised naive CD4+ T cells sorted from blood. These receptors all come from a man aged 18 to 35 in good health. Both conserved end residues are part of each CDR3. Each record gives: V gene, D gene, clone size, J gene, CDR3 protein. D genes are given only for firm matches. The listing skips clone size in some rows; elsewhere it reads once, few, many or a size class.

v_call: TRBV5-1; d_call: NA; clone_size: NA; j_call: TRBJ1-4; cdr3_aa: CASRSRQGLVGEKLFF
v_call: TRBV7-2; d_call: NA; clone_size: NA; j_call: TRBJ2-7; cdr3_aa: CASSLRRGSEQYF
v_call: TRBV5-6; d_call: NA; clone_size: NA; j_call: TRBJ2-2; cdr3_aa: CASRLTGNTGELFF
v_call: TRBV7-2; d_call: TRBD1; clone_size: once; j_call: TRBJ1-1; cdr3_aa: CASSKTGGNGAEAFF
v_call: TRBV27; d_call: NA; clone_size: few; j_call: TRBJ1-6; cdr3_aa: CASRGQSSYNSPLHF
v_call: TRBV2; d_call: TRBD1; clone_size: NA; j_call: NA; cdr3_aa: CASISDRGHGEQYF
v_call: TRBV30; d_call: NA; clone_size: NA; j_call: TRBJ2-4; cdr3_aa: CAWSGGNIQYF
v_call: TRBV27; d_call: TRBD1; clone_size: NA; j_call: TRBJ1-6; cdr3_aa: CASSSGTGTSPLHF
v_call: TRBV6-1; d_call: TRBD1; clone_size: NA; j_call: TRBJ2-7; cdr3_aa: CASISPGQVEKQYF
v_call: TRBV28; d_call: NA; clone_size: once; j_call: TRBJ2-3; cdr3_aa: CASSSPGGPVIDTRYF